These 22 T cell receptor beta chains were sequenced from one sample in a study of blood T cells in healthy people across ages. Combining a sample-barcoded 5' primer with a J-beta primer mix, a second PCR ran for roughly 7 to 11 cycles. MiXCR was run by TCRdb on the 5' RACE reads, yielding one entry per CDR3 protein. Altogether 1.5 million to 2 million distinct CDR3 sequences are present, roughly 27% being singletons, with the ten largest covering about 7.7%. Input material: blood. These receptors were collected from a woman younger than 45 in good health.

The chain joins TRBV7-2 to TRBJ2-1; no reliable D call. Trimming pared 5 bases from V and 4 bases from J, leaving 21 bases between. This CDR3 contains 17 residues. Germline V lookup: CDR1 SGHTA, CDR2 FQGNSA. The CDR3 region is CASSQGPLGLSYNEQFF. Written as DNA, the CDR3 is TGTGCCAGCAGCCAAGGACCTCTTGGCTTATCTTACAATGAGCAGTTCTTC.

The V call is TRBV6-6, the J call TRBJ1-2; possibly TRBD1 for D (6 bases). CDR3 length equals 14 residues. Germline V gene sequence: CDR1 MNHNY, CDR2 SVGAGI (reference sequence). V was trimmed by 2 bases and J by 6 bases, leaving 13 bases between them. CDR3 nucleotides: TGTGCCAGCAGTTACCCAGGACAGAGGAATGGCTACACCTTC. Protein sequence: CASSYPGQRNGYTF.

A few counts support this clonotype. V and J are TRBV29-1 and TRBJ2-3; 10 positions match TRBD1. Germline V gives CDR1 SQVTM, CDR2 ANQGSEA. Trimming at V came to 6 bases and at J to 5 bases, leaving 8 bases not matched to a gene. The CDR3 covers 14 residues. The CDR3 loop reads CSVETGGAGDTQYF. The DNA of the CDR3 is TGCAGCGTCGAGACAGGGGGCGCAGGAGATACGCAGTATTTT.

Turning to this clonotype: A much bigger clone sits one base away, suggesting this may be a read error. The chain links TRBV6-5 to TRBJ2-7, with D perhaps matching TRBD2 (6 bases). The CDR3 runs to 13 residues. Germline-derived CDR1 and CDR2 are MNHEY and SVGAGI. Here the CDR3 DNA reads TGTGACAGCAGTGTGCGGGGCCACTACGAGCAGTACTTC. Translated: CDSSVRGHYEQYF.

In the case of this clonotype: Since a much larger clone is just one base distant, this may be a read error. In DNA, the CDR3 is TGTGCCAGCAGACCAACATACCGGGGATGCAATCAGCCCCAGCATTTT. Its protein product is CASRPTYRGCNQPQHF. The gene calls are TRBV28 and TRBJ1-5; D gene ambiguous. The CDR3 runs 16 residues. The V and J ends lost 6 bases and 2 bases respectively, with 17 bases between them. Germline CDR1 reads MDHEN; CDR2 reads SYDVKM.

The chain uses TRBV12-5 and TRBJ2-3; D remains ambiguous. Germline CDR1 LGHNT, CDR2 FRNRAP. V lost 7 bases and J lost 0, with 8 bases in between. The CDR3 extends over 13 amino acids. The CDR3: CASAVPSTDTQYF. In nucleotides, the CDR3 is TGTGCTAGTGCCGTACCAAGCACAGATACGCAGTATTTT.

Comments on this clonotype: Since a much larger clone is just one base distant, this may be a read error. The chain recombines TRBV12-3 or TRBV12-4 with TRBJ2-1; 8 nucleotides agree with TRBD2. The CDR3 has 13 residues. The CDR3 spells CASSRTSNNKQFF. The CDR3 nucleotides are TGTGCCAGCAGCAGGACTAGCAACAATAAGCAGTTCTTC.

This clonotype was recorded at least ten times. The rearrangement links TRBV12-5 to TRBJ2-3; 11 bases line up with TRBD2. Trimming removed 0 bases from V and 2 bases from J; junction bases left unmatched: 4. Looked up from germline, CDR1 is LGHNT and CDR2 is FRNRAP. This CDR3 spans 17 amino acids. The CDR3 sequence: CASGLVILAGDTDTQYF. The DNA for the CDR3 is TGTGCTAGTGGTTTGGTGATACTAGCGGGGGACACAGATACGCAGTATTTT.

The table lists this clonotype with a few counts. The CDR3 nucleotides are TGTGCCAGCAGGGATACAGGGGTGATTAACAATGAGCAGTTCTTC. Its protein is CASRDTGVINNEQFF. The V gene is TRBV2, the J gene TRBJ2-1; 7 bases map to TRBD1. The CDR3 is made up of 15 amino acids. Trimming at V came to 6 bases and at J to 5 bases, leaving 10 bases not matched to a gene. In germline, CDR1 is SNHLY, CDR2 FYNNEI. Filled out from reference TRBV2 and TRBJ2-1, the complete variable domain reads EPEVTQTPSHQVTQMGQEVILRCVPISNHLYFYWYRQILGQKVEFLVSFYNNEISEKSEIFDDQFSVERPDGSNFTLKIRSTKLEDSAMYFCASRDTGVINNEQFFGPGTRLTVL.

In its sample, this clonotype was seen a few times. The J gene is TRBJ2-1, the V gene TRBV7-2, with 7 nucleotides matching TRBD2. The length of the CDR3 is 17 residues. J lost 7 bases, V lost 1 base, and 13 bases had no gene match. Germline values: CDR1 SGHTA, CDR2 FQGNSA. The chain's CDR3 is CASSLVIGWSSGNEQFF. The CDR3 nucleotides are TGTGCCAGCAGCTTAGTAATCGGGTGGTCTAGCGGAAATGAGCAGTTCTTC.

This clonotype has just a few counts. The chain carries TRBV5-1 and TRBJ2-3; D perhaps matches TRBD2 (6 bases). CDR3 length: 14 residues. Trimming stripped 0 bases from V and 4 bases from J, with 9 bases between. Germline CDR1 SGHRS, CDR2 YFSETQ. CDR3 in amino acids: CASSLVGEADTQYF. The CDR3 bases are TGCGCCAGCAGCTTGGTGGGGGAGGCAGATACGCAGTATTTT.

This clonotype has only a few counts. The chain is built from TRBV9 and TRBJ2-7, with D unclear. The CDR3 has 13 residues. The V gene's germline CDR1 is SGDLS and CDR2 YYNGEE. V lost 5 bases, J lost 6 bases, and 15 bases lay in between. For the CDR3, the DNA is TGTGCCAGCAGTCAAGGTGGGTGGGGCGAGCAGTACTTC. It yields the protein CASSQGGWGEQYF.

Concerning this clonotype itself: Just one base apart from a much larger clone, this may be a read error. The J gene is TRBJ2-1, the V gene TRBV6-2 or TRBV6-3; unclear D gene. Germline-derived CDR1 and CDR2 are MNHEY and SVGEGT. CDR3 length: 14 residues. V lost 0 bases to trimming and J lost 2 bases, with 5 bases between them. The CDR3 DNA follows: TGTGCCAGCAGTTACTCGTTCCCCTACAATGAGCAGTTCTTC. Protein sequence: CASSYSFPYNEQFF.

This clonotype turned up a few times. This chain connects TRBV12-3 or TRBV12-4 to TRBJ1-1, with 7 bases fitting TRBD1. This CDR3 is built from 14 residues. V dropped 2 bases and J dropped 6; count of bases not matched to a gene: 6. In DNA, the CDR3 is TGTGCCAGCAGTTTAAGGGACAGCTCTCCTGAAGCTTTCTTT. Translating it yields CASSLRDSSPEAFF.

The chain joins TRBV3-1 to TRBJ2-4; unclear D gene. Trimming stripped 0 bases from V and 13 bases from J, with 13 bases between. Germline V gene lookup returns CDR1 LGHDT and CDR2 YNNKEL (reference sequence). This CDR3 contains 13 residues. Here the CDR3 DNA reads TGTGCCAGCAGCCAAGACCAGCGTGACAAGCAGTACTTC. Translating it yields CASSQDQRDKQYF.

The sample holds a few counts of this clonotype. V gene TRBV7-8 combines with J gene TRBJ2-7; D is possibly TRBD2 (7 bases). V was trimmed by 0 bases and J by 2 bases, leaving 11 bases between them. The CDR3 covers 15 residues. Germline V gives CDR1 SGHVS, CDR2 FQNEAQ. CDR3 sequence reads: CASSLAGGTTYEQYF. CDR3 nucleotides: TGTGCCAGCAGCTTAGCGGGAGGGACAACCTACGAGCAGTACTTC.

The table lists this clonotype with many counts. The chain uses TRBV29-1 and TRBJ2-5; no clear D gene. CDR1 is SQVTM and CDR2 is ANQGSEA in the germline V gene. The CDR3 is made up of 11 amino acids. Trimming shortened V by 5 bases and J by 0 bases, and 4 bases separated the two germline ends. CDR3: CSVSDQETQYF. The CDR3 bases are TGCAGCGTTAGTGACCAAGAGACCCAGTACTTC.

The rearrangement uses TRBV20-1 and TRBJ2-1; D gene uncertain. Trimming left V 4 bases short and J 6 bases short, with 13 bases between. From germline, CDR1 is DFQATT and CDR2 SNEGSKA (reference sequence). The length of the CDR3 is 13 residues. CDR3 amino acids: CSAMVSVVNEQFF. DNA of the CDR3: TGCAGTGCTATGGTCTCCGTTGTCAATGAGCAGTTCTTC.

This chain connects TRBV7-9 to TRBJ2-1; 7 nucleotides match TRBD1. This CDR3 comprises 17 residues. Looked up from germline, CDR1 is SEHNR and CDR2 is FQNEAQ (reference sequence). V gave up 5 bases and J gave up 5 bases; unmatched junction bases: 15. The chain's CDR3 is CASSRPVGQLWDNEQFF. The CDR3 DNA reads TGTGCCAGCAGCCGACCGGTGGGACAGCTTTGGGACAATGAGCAGTTCTTC.

This chain connects TRBV9 to TRBJ1-2; possible D gene TRBD1, 6 bases. Germline V gene sequence: CDR1 SGDLS, CDR2 YYNGEE. The V and J ends lost 4 bases and 5 bases respectively, with 18 bases between them. The CDR3 loop spans 15 amino acids. CDR3 amino acids: CASSKDRWGSYGYTF. DNA for the CDR3: TGTGCCAGCAGCAAAGACAGGTGGGGCTCTTATGGCTACACCTTC.

The chain links TRBV9 to TRBJ2-1, with a tentative D call TRBD1 (5 bases). V shed 0 bases and J shed 2 bases, with 12 bases lying between them. The germline V gene has CDR1 SGDLS and CDR2 YYNGEE. The length of the CDR3 is 16 residues. CDR3 in DNA: TGTGCCAGCAGCGTAGGGGGCCGCCTCGCCTACAATGAGCAGTTCTTC. Its translation is CASSVGGRLAYNEQFF.

The genes are TRBV6-2 or TRBV6-3 and TRBJ1-1; D unresolved. CDR1 and CDR2 (germline): MNHEY, SVGEGT. The CDR3 runs to 14 residues. V was shortened by 6 bases and J by 0 bases, with 11 bases between the two germline ends. DNA of the CDR3: TGTGCCAGCAGCCCCGACCCCATGAACACTGAAGCTTTCTTT. Its translation: CASSPDPMNTEAFF.